The 13 T cell receptor beta chains reported below all come from one sample, sequenced in a study of blood T cell repertoires in COVID-19. Here immunoSEQ multiplex PCR was the method, and the copy in TCRdb shows in-frame clones only, minus some. The sample holds over 130,000 clones, around 86% seen once. Sequenced material: peripheral blood. Every receptor here comes from a man between 65 and 80 years old with acute or convalescent COVID-19.

The V call is TRBV7-2, the J call TRBJ2-5, with TRBD1 as a possible D gene (6 bases). V lost 4 bases and J lost 8, with 14 bases in between. CDR1 and CDR2 (germline): SGHTA, FQGNSA. This CDR3 region has 13 residues. The CDR3 region is CASSSGTSSTQYF. As DNA, the CDR3 is TGTGCCAGCAGCTCGGGGACATCTTCTACCCAGTACTTC.

The chain couples TRBV27 to TRBJ2-7; no definite D call. Germline CDR1 is MNHEY and CDR2 is SMNVEV (reference sequence). The V gene lost 6 bases and the J gene lost 1 base, with 10 bases spanning the gap. CDR3 length: 13 residues. In nucleotides, the CDR3 is TGTGCCAGCAGCAGCCGGGTGTCCTACGAGCAGTACTTC. Protein sequence: CASSSRVSYEQYF.

The chain is built from TRBV19 and TRBJ2-6, with TRBD1 as a possible D gene (6 bases). Trimming cost V 2 bases and J 2 bases, with 16 bases left between them. The CDR3 spans 18 residues. The V gene's germline CDR1 is LNHDA and CDR2 SQIVND (reference sequence). The CDR3 is CASSIRFGGPPGANVLTF. CDR3 sequence (DNA): TGTGCCAGTAGTATACGGTTTGGGGGCCCCCCTGGGGCCAACGTCCTGACTTTC.

The V gene is TRBV10-3, the J gene TRBJ1-5; D gene uncertain. This CDR3 has 13 amino acids. Per germline, CDR1 ENHRY and CDR2 SYGVKD. Trimming shortened V by 7 bases and J by 5 bases, and 12 bases separated the two germline ends. CDR3 in DNA: TGTGCCATCAACCAGGAAAATCATCAGCCCCAGCATTTT. Residues: CAINQENHQPQHF.

This clone was observed a single time. The chain is built from TRBV5-1 and TRBJ2-3, with TRBD2 matching 7 bases. Germline V gene sequence: CDR1 SGHRS, CDR2 YFSETQ. This CDR3 spans 16 amino acids. V shed 1 base, J shed 0 bases, and the junction held 5 bases outside the gene matches. This CDR3 reads CASSLRSSGSTDTQYF. For the CDR3, the DNA is TGCGCCAGCAGCTTGAGGAGTAGCGGGAGCACAGATACGCAGTATTTT.

The chain combines TRBV27 with TRBJ2-7; TRBD1 agrees at 8 bases. This CDR3 is 15 amino acids long. The junction had 10 bases not matched to a gene; V was cut back by 7 bases and J by 2 bases. Germline CDR1 and CDR2: MNHEY and SMNVEV (reference sequence). The CDR3 region is CASTTGQGRAYEQYF. The CDR3 DNA sequence: TGTGCCAGCACCACAGGACAGGGCCGTGCCTACGAGCAGTACTTC.

CDR3 sequence reads: CASSLSGQAYEQYF. In nucleotides, the CDR3 is TGTGCCAGCAGTTTATCGGGACAGGCCTACGAGCAGTACTTC. J is TRBJ2-7 and V is TRBV27, with 8 bases aligning to TRBD1. Germline trimming cut 0 bases from V and 2 bases from J; bases unmatched to any gene: 0. This CDR3 is built from 14 residues. CDR1 and CDR2 (germline): MNHEY, SMNVEV (reference sequence).

The genes are TRBV7-2 and TRBJ2-3; TRBD1 agrees at 8 bases. From germline, CDR1 is SGHTA and CDR2 FQGNSA. The CDR3 covers 15 residues. Trimming at V came to 0 bases and at J to 4 bases, leaving 3 bases not matched to a gene. The CDR3, as DNA: TGTGCCAGCAGCTTAGCCCCGGACAGGGCAGATACGCAGTATTTT. This translates into CASSLAPDRADTQYF.

The chain is built from TRBV6-2 or TRBV6-3 and TRBJ2-2; 11 nucleotides align to TRBD1. The V gene's germline CDR1 is MNHEY and CDR2 SVGEGT. This CDR3 spans 16 amino acids. Trimming cost V 2 bases and J 4 bases; bases outside gene matches: 3. CDR3 amino acids: CASSYGQGAGTGELFF. CDR3 sequence (DNA): TGTGCCAGCAGTTACGGACAGGGGGCGGGCACCGGGGAGCTGTTTTTT.

This clone was observed once. The rearrangement links TRBV4-3 to TRBJ2-2, with TRBD2 matching 12 bases. The CDR3 consists of 16 residues. J gave up 5 bases and V 2 bases, and 3 bases lay outside the gene matches. CDR1 and CDR2 (germline): LGHNA, YSLEER. This chain's CDR3 is CASSQLAGGRTGELFF. DNA of the CDR3: TGCGCCAGCAGCCAACTAGCGGGAGGGAGGACCGGGGAGCTGTTTTTT.

This chain's CDR3 is CASRTGVHTGELFF. CDR3 DNA: TGTGCCAGCAGAACGGGAGTCCACACCGGGGAGCTGTTTTTT. The rearrangement links TRBV7-2 to TRBJ2-2, with D possibly being TRBD2 (6 bases). V shed 6 bases and J shed 3 bases, with 11 bases lying between them. There are 14 residues in the CDR3. Germline CDR1 is SGHTA and CDR2 is FQGNSA. Using reference TRBV7-2 and TRBJ2-2 for the parts outside the CDR3, the full variable domain is GAGVSQSPSNKVTEKGKDVELRCDPISGHTALYWYRQSLGQGLEFLIYFQGNSAPDKSGLPSDRFSAERTGGSVSTLTIQRTQQEDSAVYLCASRTGVHTGELFFGEGSRLTVL.

The chain recombines TRBV30 with TRBJ2-2, with D maybe TRBD2 (5 bases). Per germline, CDR1 GTSNPN and CDR2 SVGIG (reference sequence). This CDR3 comprises 14 residues. Trimming removed 3 bases at V and 5 bases at J, with 13 bases between. The CDR3 nucleotides are TGTGCCTGGAGCTTCGGGCGGGTAACCGGGGAGCTGTTTTTT. Protein sequence: CAWSFGRVTGELFF.

The chain combines TRBV4-1 with TRBJ2-4, with D unresolved. Trimming shortened V by 0 bases and J by 1 base, and 13 bases separated the two germline ends. Per germline, CDR1 MGHRA and CDR2 YSYEKL. This CDR3 has 17 amino acids. The CDR3 is CASSQDVTGFAKNIQYF. The CDR3 bases are TGCGCCAGCAGCCAAGATGTGACGGGTTTTGCCAAAAACATTCAGTACTTC.